Listed below are T cell receptor beta chains from one sample, sequenced in a study of T cell changes during pregnancy in multiple sclerosis. Some clones are missing from TCRdb's copy, which holds only in-frame ones; the method was immunoSEQ multiplex PCR. The sample has roughly 26,000 clones; approximately 89% are singletons. Specimen: CD8+ T cells from peripheral blood mononuclear cells, collected in the second trimester of pregnancy. All receptors come from a female donor with multiple sclerosis, enrolled in a pregnancy study. Each CDR3 is given with its conserved first and last residue. Size tells how often a clone was seen (once, few, many) or the class of an expanded clone, and some rows leave it out.

CDR3aa: CASRSNQPQHF; j_gene: TRBJ1-5; abundance: once; v_gene: TRBV28
CDR3aa: CATHSSLTGDPYTF; j_gene: TRBJ1-2; abundance: NA; v_gene: TRBV15
CDR3aa: CASSLMGQGTDTQYF; j_gene: TRBJ2-3; abundance: NA; v_gene: TRBV5-1
CDR3aa: CASSATSGRGTYEQYF; j_gene: TRBJ2-7; abundance: NA; v_gene: TRBV14
CDR3aa: CASSRTGREETQYF; j_gene: TRBJ2-5; abundance: NA; v_gene: TRBV11-3
CDR3aa: CASTAGRAQTNTGELFF; j_gene: TRBJ2-2; abundance: NA; v_gene: TRBV7-9
CDR3aa: CASSANSGTGGADTQYF; j_gene: TRBJ2-3; abundance: NA; v_gene: TRBV6-4
CDR3aa: CATLGGGNYGYTF; j_gene: TRBJ1-2; abundance: NA; v_gene: TRBV18
CDR3aa: CASSPTSLNEQFF; j_gene: TRBJ2-1; abundance: NA; v_gene: TRBV5-6
CDR3aa: CASSLPGGYNEQFF; j_gene: TRBJ2-1; abundance: NA; v_gene: TRBV27
CDR3aa: CSVGQDLSGNTIYF; j_gene: TRBJ1-3; abundance: NA; v_gene: TRBV29-1
CDR3aa: CASSSLPRGANEQFF; j_gene: TRBJ2-1; abundance: once; v_gene: TRBV7-2
CDR3aa: CASSLTGTSGRMNEQFF; j_gene: TRBJ2-1; abundance: NA; v_gene: TRBV7-9
CDR3aa: CASKSGSTDTQYF; j_gene: TRBJ2-3; abundance: NA; v_gene: TRBV7-9
CDR3aa: CASSMGAPEAYNEQFF; j_gene: TRBJ2-1; abundance: NA; v_gene: TRBV11-2
CDR3aa: CASSPNYEQYF; j_gene: TRBJ2-7; abundance: NA; v_gene: TRBV7-8
CDR3aa: CASSLGTAGTGELFF; j_gene: TRBJ2-2; abundance: NA; v_gene: TRBV5-8
CDR3aa: CASSDEVGGVGEAFF; j_gene: TRBJ1-1; abundance: NA; v_gene: TRBV6-1
CDR3aa: CASSFILSTDTQYF; j_gene: TRBJ2-3; abundance: NA; v_gene: TRBV27
CDR3aa: CASSSGQGLSYEQYF; j_gene: TRBJ2-7; abundance: NA; v_gene: TRBV11-2
CDR3aa: CASSARSGSPHEQYF; j_gene: TRBJ2-7; abundance: NA; v_gene: TRBV6-4
CDR3aa: CSVFTGDNYGYTF; j_gene: TRBJ1-2; abundance: NA; v_gene: TRBV29-1
CDR3aa: CASRAPDRGAEQFF; j_gene: TRBJ2-1; abundance: NA; v_gene: TRBV28
CDR3aa: CASSPGLANTEAFF; j_gene: TRBJ1-1; abundance: NA; v_gene: TRBV7-9
CDR3aa: CASSFQGMTEAFF; j_gene: TRBJ1-1; abundance: NA; v_gene: TRBV28
CDR3aa: CASAQAATDTQYF; j_gene: TRBJ2-3; abundance: NA; v_gene: TRBV28
CDR3aa: CASSLAHSSYNSPLHF; j_gene: TRBJ1-6; abundance: NA; v_gene: TRBV27
CDR3aa: CASSLVRNEQFF; j_gene: TRBJ2-1; abundance: NA; v_gene: TRBV5-8
CDR3aa: CASSLGREPQHF; j_gene: TRBJ1-5; abundance: NA; v_gene: TRBV19
CDR3aa: CASSEQGTGELFF; j_gene: TRBJ2-2; abundance: once; v_gene: TRBV6-4
CDR3aa: CASCIASGVGEQYF; j_gene: TRBJ2-7; abundance: NA; v_gene: TRBV6-5
CDR3aa: CASSESGGFNNYGYTF; j_gene: TRBJ1-2; abundance: NA; v_gene: TRBV2
CDR3aa: CSGGTSGSNRLFF; j_gene: TRBJ2-1; abundance: NA; v_gene: TRBV29-1
CDR3aa: CASSQSTVLSRGNTEAFF; j_gene: TRBJ1-1; abundance: NA; v_gene: TRBV23-1
CDR3aa: CASSFTTGEIYEQYF; j_gene: TRBJ2-7; abundance: NA; v_gene: TRBV27
CDR3aa: CASSLTGGEWYIQYF; j_gene: TRBJ2-4; abundance: once; v_gene: TRBV11-2
CDR3aa: CASSPGTGAVGPNEKLFF; j_gene: TRBJ1-4; abundance: NA; v_gene: TRBV5-1
CDR3aa: CASSLSVSTDTQYF; j_gene: TRBJ2-3; abundance: NA; v_gene: TRBV28
CDR3aa: CASSQDGELYNEQFF; j_gene: TRBJ2-1; abundance: NA; v_gene: TRBV4-3
CDR3aa: CASSQHGGKGNQPQHF; j_gene: TRBJ1-5; abundance: NA; v_gene: TRBV4-1
CDR3aa: CASSQHPGESGANVLTF; j_gene: TRBJ2-6; abundance: NA; v_gene: TRBV4-2
CDR3aa: CASSLAQLYEQYF; j_gene: TRBJ2-7; abundance: NA; v_gene: TRBV11-2
CDR3aa: CASSLEGTSGETQYF; j_gene: TRBJ2-5; abundance: once; v_gene: TRBV7-2
CDR3aa: CASRGAGAGEQYF; j_gene: TRBJ2-7; abundance: NA; v_gene: TRBV5-1
CDR3aa: CASSFQRGEEQFF; j_gene: TRBJ2-1; abundance: once; v_gene: TRBV28
CDR3aa: CASRVLAGTDEQYF; j_gene: TRBJ2-7; abundance: NA; v_gene: TRBV6-1
CDR3aa: CASTTSSGGGGELFF; j_gene: TRBJ2-2; abundance: NA; v_gene: TRBV9
CDR3aa: CASSHGQGEVQPQHF; j_gene: TRBJ1-5; abundance: NA; v_gene: TRBV28
CDR3aa: CAIRRGYEQYF; j_gene: TRBJ2-7; abundance: NA; v_gene: TRBV10-3
CDR3aa: CASSYGLTSGSGEQYF; j_gene: TRBJ2-7; abundance: NA; v_gene: TRBV6-5
CDR3aa: CASSLWTSGPYNEQFF; j_gene: TRBJ2-1; abundance: NA; v_gene: TRBV4-2
CDR3aa: CASSRAQGQPQHF; j_gene: TRBJ1-5; abundance: NA; v_gene: TRBV7-8
CDR3aa: CATGGQGYTEAFF; j_gene: TRBJ1-1; abundance: NA; v_gene: TRBV2